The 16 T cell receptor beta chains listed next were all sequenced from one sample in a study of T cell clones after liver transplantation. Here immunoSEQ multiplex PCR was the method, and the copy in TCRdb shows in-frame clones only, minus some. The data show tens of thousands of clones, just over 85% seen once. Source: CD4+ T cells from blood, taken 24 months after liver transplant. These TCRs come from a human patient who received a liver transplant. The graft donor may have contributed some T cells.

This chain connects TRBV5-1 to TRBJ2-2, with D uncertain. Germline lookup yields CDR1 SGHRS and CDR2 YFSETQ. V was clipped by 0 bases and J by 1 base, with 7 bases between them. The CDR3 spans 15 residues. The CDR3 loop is CASSLDTRNTGELFF. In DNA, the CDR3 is TGCGCCAGCAGCTTGGACACGAGGAACACCGGGGAGCTGTTTTTT.

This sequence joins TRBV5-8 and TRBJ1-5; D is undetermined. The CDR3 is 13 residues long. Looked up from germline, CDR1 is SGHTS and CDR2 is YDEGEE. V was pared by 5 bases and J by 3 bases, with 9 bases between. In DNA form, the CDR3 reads TGTGCCAGCAGACCCCAGTTCAATCAGCCCCAGCATTTT. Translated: CASRPQFNQPQHF.

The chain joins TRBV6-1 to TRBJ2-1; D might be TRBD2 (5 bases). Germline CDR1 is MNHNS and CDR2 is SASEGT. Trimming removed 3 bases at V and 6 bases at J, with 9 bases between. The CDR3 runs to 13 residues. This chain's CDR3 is CASSDLAINEQFF. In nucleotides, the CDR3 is TGTGCCAGCAGTGATTTAGCGATCAATGAGCAGTTCTTC.

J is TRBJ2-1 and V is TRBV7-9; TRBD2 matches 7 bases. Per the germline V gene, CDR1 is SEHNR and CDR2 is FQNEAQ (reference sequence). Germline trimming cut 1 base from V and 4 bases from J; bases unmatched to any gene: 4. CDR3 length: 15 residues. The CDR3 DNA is TGTGCCAGCAGCTTAGACGGGAGGCCTTACAATGAGCAGTTCTTC. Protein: CASSLDGRPYNEQFF.

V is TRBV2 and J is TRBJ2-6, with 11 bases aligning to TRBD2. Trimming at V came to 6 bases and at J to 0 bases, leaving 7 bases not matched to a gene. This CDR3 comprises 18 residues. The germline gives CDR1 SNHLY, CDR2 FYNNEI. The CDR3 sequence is CASSSASGGPSGANVLTF. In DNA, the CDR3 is TGTGCCAGCAGCTCGGCTAGCGGGGGGCCCTCTGGGGCCAACGTCCTGACTTTC.

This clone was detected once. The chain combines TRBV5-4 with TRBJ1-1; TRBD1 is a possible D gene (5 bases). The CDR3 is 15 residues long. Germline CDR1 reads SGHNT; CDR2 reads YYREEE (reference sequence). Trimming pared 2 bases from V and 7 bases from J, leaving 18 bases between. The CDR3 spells CASSFNRGLLVEAFF. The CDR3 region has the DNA TGTGCCAGCAGCTTCAACCGGGGCCTTCTTGTTGAAGCTTTCTTT.

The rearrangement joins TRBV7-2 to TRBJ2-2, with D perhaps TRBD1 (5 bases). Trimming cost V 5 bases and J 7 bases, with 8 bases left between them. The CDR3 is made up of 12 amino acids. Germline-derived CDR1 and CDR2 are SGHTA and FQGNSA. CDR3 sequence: CASSPTVGELFF. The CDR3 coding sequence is TGTGCCAGCAGCCCGACAGTCGGGGAGCTGTTTTTT.

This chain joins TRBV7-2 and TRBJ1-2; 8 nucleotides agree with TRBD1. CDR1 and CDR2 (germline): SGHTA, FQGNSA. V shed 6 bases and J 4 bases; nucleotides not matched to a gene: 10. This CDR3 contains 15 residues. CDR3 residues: CASSRDRGRGYGYTF. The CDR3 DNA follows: TGTGCCAGCAGTCGCGACAGGGGACGAGGCTATGGCTACACCTTC.

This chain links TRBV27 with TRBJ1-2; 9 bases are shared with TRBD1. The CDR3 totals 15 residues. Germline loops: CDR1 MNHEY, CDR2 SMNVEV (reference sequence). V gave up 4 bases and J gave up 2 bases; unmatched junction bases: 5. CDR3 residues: CASSSYRGPNYGYTF. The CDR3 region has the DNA TGTGCCAGCAGTTCTTACAGGGGGCCGAACTATGGCTACACCTTC.

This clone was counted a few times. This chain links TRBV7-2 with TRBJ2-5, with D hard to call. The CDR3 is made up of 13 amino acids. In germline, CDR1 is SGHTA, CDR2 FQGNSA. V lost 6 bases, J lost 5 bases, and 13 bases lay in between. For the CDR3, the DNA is TGTGCCAGCAGTTCCCGGCATCGGGAGACCCAGTACTTC. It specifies CASSSRHRETQYF.

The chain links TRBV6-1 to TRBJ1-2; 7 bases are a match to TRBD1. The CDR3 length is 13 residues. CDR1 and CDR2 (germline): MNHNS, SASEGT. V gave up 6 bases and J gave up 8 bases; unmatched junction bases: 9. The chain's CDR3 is CASSQTGLQGYTF. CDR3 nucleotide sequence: TGTGCCAGCAGCCAGACAGGGCTCCAGGGCTACACCTTC.

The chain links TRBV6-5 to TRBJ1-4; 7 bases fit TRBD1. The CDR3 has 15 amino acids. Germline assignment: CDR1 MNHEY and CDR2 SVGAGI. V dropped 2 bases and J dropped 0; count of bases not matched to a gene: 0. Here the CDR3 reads CASSYGQATNEKLFF. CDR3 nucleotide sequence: TGTGCCAGCAGTTACGGACAGGCAACTAATGAAAAACTGTTTTTT.

Here the CDR3 DNA reads TGTGCCAGCAGTGGGGGCGGGACTAGCGAATGGAATGAGCAGTTCTTC. It encodes CASSGGGTSEWNEQFF. This chain uses TRBV28 with TRBJ2-1; 10 bases agree with TRBD2. CDR3 length: 16 amino acids. The V gene's germline CDR1 is MDHEN and CDR2 SYDVKM. V gave up 5 bases and J gave up 7 bases; unmatched junction bases: 11. The full variable domain, completed using reference TRBV28 and TRBJ2-1, is DVKVTQSSRYLVKRTGEKVFLECVQDMDHENMFWYRQDPGLGLRLIYFSYDVKMKEKGDIPEGYSVSREKKERFSLILESASTNQTSMYLCASSGGGTSEWNEQFFGPGTRLTVL.

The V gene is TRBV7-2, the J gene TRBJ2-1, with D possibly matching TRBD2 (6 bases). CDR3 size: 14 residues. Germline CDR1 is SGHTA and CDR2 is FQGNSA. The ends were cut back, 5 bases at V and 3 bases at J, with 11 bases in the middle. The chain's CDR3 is CASSRDFDYNEQFF. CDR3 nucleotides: TGTGCCAGCAGCCGGGACTTTGACTACAATGAGCAGTTCTTC.

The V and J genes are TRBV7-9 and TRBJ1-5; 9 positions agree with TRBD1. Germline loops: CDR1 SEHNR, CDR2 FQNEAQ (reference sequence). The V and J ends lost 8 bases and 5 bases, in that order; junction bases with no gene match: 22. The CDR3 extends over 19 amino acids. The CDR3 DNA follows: TGTGCCAGCCCGGGCGTCGGGGACAGGGTCGAGGGTCCCTATCAGCCCCAGCATTTT. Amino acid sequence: CASPGVGDRVEGPYQPQHF. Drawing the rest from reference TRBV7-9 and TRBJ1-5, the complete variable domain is DTGVSQNPRHKITKRGQNVTFRCDPISEHNRLYWYRQTLGQGPEFLTYFQNEAQLEKSRLLSDRFSAERPKGSFSTLEIQRTEQGDSAMYLCASPGVGDRVEGPYQPQHFGDGTRLSIL.

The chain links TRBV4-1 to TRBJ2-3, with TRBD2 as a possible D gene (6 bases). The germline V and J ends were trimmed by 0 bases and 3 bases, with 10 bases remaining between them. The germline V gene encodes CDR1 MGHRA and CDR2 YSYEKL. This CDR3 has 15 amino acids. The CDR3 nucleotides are TGCGCCAGCAGCCAAGACGGGGCGGGAACAGATACGCAGTATTTT. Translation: CASSQDGAGTDTQYF.